This is a list of T cell receptor beta chains from one sample in a study of shared clonotypes between healthy human individuals. Some clones are missing from TCRdb's copy, which holds only in-frame ones; the method was immunoSEQ multiplex PCR. Of approximately 2,300,000 clones listed, 92% are singletons. The material sequenced was naive CD4+ T cells from PBMCs. The source is a man aged 18 to 30 in good health. Some clones in this sample may be carry-over from other donors' samples. Both conserved end residues are part of each CDR3. Fields, in order: clone size, CDR3 length, J gene, D gene, V gene, CDR3 DNA, CDR3 protein. D genes are given only for firm matches. Part of the rows lack a size; the others show once, few, many or a class for expanded clones.

>NA|15|TRBJ1-2|NA|TRBV10-3
TGTGCCATCAGTGAGTCCGGGGCAAATAACTATGGCTACACCTTC
CAISESGANNYGYTF
>NA|14|TRBJ1-3|TRBD1|TRBV27
TGTGCCAGCAGGGGACAGGCAGGTGGAAACACCATATATTTT
CASRGQAGGNTIYF
>NA|12|TRBJ1-1|NA|TRBV5-4
TGTGCCAGCAGCTTAGTTGCTGCCGAAGCTTTCTTT
CASSLVAAEAFF
>NA|14|TRBJ1-2|TRBD1|TRBV10-1
TGCGCCAGCAGTCCTACAGGGGGCAGCTATGGCTACACCTTC
CASSPTGGSYGYTF
>NA|13|TRBJ2-7|NA|TRBV28
TGTGCCAGCACCAGACTAGGGGGCTACGAGCAGTACTTC
CASTRLGGYEQYF
>NA|14|TRBJ2-5|NA|TRBV4-2
TGTGCCAGCAGCCGGGGGCGGGTCCAAGAGACCCAGTACTTC
CASSRGRVQETQYF
>NA|20|TRBJ2-1|TRBD2|TRBV5-1
TGCGCCAGCAGCCTCGGACTAGCGGGCGGTTCCTTCGGCTCCTACAATGAGCAGTTCTTC
CASSLGLAGGSFGSYNEQFF
>NA|15|TRBJ1-1|NA|TRBV15
TGTGCCACCAGCATGATGGGGGGCTCGGACACTGAAGCTTTCTTT
CATSMMGGSDTEAFF
>NA|13|TRBJ1-2|NA|TRBV6-1
TGTGCCAGCAGCCCGGACAGATCCTATGGCTACACCTTC
CASSPDRSYGYTF
>NA|13|TRBJ1-3|TRBD1|TRBV30
TGTGCCTGGAGTGTAGGACAGGGGAACACCATATATTTT
CAWSVGQGNTIYF
>NA|13|TRBJ2-1|NA|TRBV7-9
TGTGCCAGCAGCCCTCGTGGGGCGGGAGAGCAGTTCTTC
CASSPRGAGEQFF
>NA|16|TRBJ1-3|TRBD1|TRBV27
TGTGCCAGCAGTGGAGGGACAGGGGGCTCCGGAAACACCATATATTTT
CASSGGTGGSGNTIYF
>NA|16|TRBJ1-2|TRBD1|TRBV5-4
TGTGCCAGCAGCTTGAACTCGCTGGGACAGTACGCTGGCTACACCTTC
CASSLNSLGQYAGYTF
>NA|15|TRBJ2-1|TRBD2|TRBV6-1
TGTGCCAGCAGTGAAAGCGGGAACGTAAACAATGAGCAGTTCTTC
CASSESGNVNNEQFF
>once|15|TRBJ1-4|NA|TRBV2
TGTGCCAGCAGTGACAGGTTTGCAACTAATGAAAAACTGTTTTTT
CASSDRFATNEKLFF
>NA|10|TRBJ1-5|NA|TRBV28
TGTGCCAGCAGTTCACAGCCCCAGCATTTT
CASSSQPQHF
>NA|14|TRBJ2-5|NA|TRBV5-4
TGTGCCAGCAGCTTGTACGGGGGAAGGGAGACCCAGTACTTC
CASSLYGGRETQYF
>NA|14|TRBJ2-1|NA|TRBV6-1
TGTGCCAGCAGAGGGCAGAGCTCCTACAATGAGCAGTTCTTC
CASRGQSSYNEQFF
>NA|15|TRBJ2-3|TRBD2|TRBV7-3
TGTGCCAGCAGCTTAGGTCTAGCGGTCACAGATACGCAGTATTTT
CASSLGLAVTDTQYF
>NA|15|TRBJ2-7|NA|TRBV4-1
TGCGCCAGCAGCCATCCGACACAGGGTTTCTACGAGCAGTACTTC
CASSHPTQGFYEQYF
>NA|16|TRBJ1-1|NA|TRBV6-6
TGTGCCAGCAGCCTAGTAGTCCTGGCCATGAACACTGAAGCTTTCTTT
CASSLVVLAMNTEAFF
>NA|15|TRBJ1-6|NA|TRBV7-9
TGTGCCAGCAGCTTGCCCGGCTCCTATAATTCACCCCTCCACTTT
CASSLPGSYNSPLHF
>NA|16|TRBJ2-1|NA|TRBV19
TGTGCCAGTAGTATGAGGTCCGTCGGGACCAGTAATGAGCAGTTCTTC
CASSMRSVGTSNEQFF
>NA|15|TRBJ2-3|TRBD2|TRBV30
TGTGCCTGTAAAGCGGGACTAGCGGACAAAGATACGCAGTATTTT
CACKAGLADKDTQYF
>NA|14|TRBJ1-2|NA|TRBV28
TGTGCCATCCTCGAGTGGGGGGGCGCGGATGGCTACACCTTC
CAILEWGGADGYTF
>NA|12|TRBJ2-7|NA|TRBV7-2
TGTGCCAGCAGCTTAGGTTTCTACGAGCAGTACTTC
CASSLGFYEQYF
>NA|13|TRBJ2-3|NA|TRBV18
TGTGCCAGCTCACCCCTCGTTATGGATACGCAGTATTTT
CASSPLVMDTQYF
>once|15|TRBJ2-1|NA|TRBV18
TGTGCCAGCTCACCCTCGAGCCAAAACTACAATGAGCAGTTCTTC
CASSPSSQNYNEQFF
>once|14|TRBJ1-4|NA|TRBV7-2
TGTGCCAGCAGCCAACAGGCAACTAATGAAAAACTGTTTTTT
CASSQQATNEKLFF
>NA|13|TRBJ2-1|NA|TRBV2
TGTGCCAGCACCTACGTGGGGGACAATGAGCAGTTCTTC
CASTYVGDNEQFF
>NA|13|TRBJ2-2|TRBD1|TRBV7-9
TGTGCCAACAGGGGGAAAAGGACCGGGGAGCTGTTTTTT
CANRGKRTGELFF
>NA|12|TRBJ2-1|NA|TRBV29-1
TGCAGCGTCGCTGGACCAATCAATGAGCAGTTCTTC
CSVAGPINEQFF
>once|15|TRBJ1-2|NA|TRBV9
TGTGCCAGCAGCCCCATCCGTGAAGGGATCTCAGGCTACACCTTC
CASSPIREGISGYTF
>NA|15|TRBJ1-5|TRBD1|TRBV5-4
TGTGCCAGCAGCAGCGGGACAGCGCCCAATCAGCCCCAGCATTTT
CASSSGTAPNQPQHF
>NA|11|TRBJ2-3|TRBD2|TRBV20-1
TGCAGTGCTAGAGTAGCGGGTACGCAGTATTTT
CSARVAGTQYF
>NA|15|TRBJ2-7|NA|TRBV18
TGTGCCAGCTCCTCCCCAATAGCAGGGTCTCGGGAGCAGTACTTC
CASSSPIAGSREQYF
>NA|16|TRBJ2-3|NA|TRBV4-1
TGCGCCAGCAGCCAATTTTGGACGAACCCCACAGATACGCAGTATTTT
CASSQFWTNPTDTQYF
>NA|16|TRBJ2-2|TRBD2|TRBV7-2
TGTGCCAGCAGCTTAGTGGGTCAGCGGGAGGTCGGGGAGCTGTTTTTT
CASSLVGQREVGELFF
>NA|16|TRBJ2-3|NA|TRBV18
TGTGCCAGCTCACCAGACAGACCGAAAACCAGAAATACGCAGTATTTT
CASSPDRPKTRNTQYF
>NA|16|TRBJ2-1|NA|TRBV7-8
TGTGCCAGCAGCTATCCCTCGAAGGGACGACTCAATGAGCAGTTCTTC
CASSYPSKGRLNEQFF
>NA|14|TRBJ1-2|TRBD1|TRBV29-1
TGCAGCGTTGATTATGGGACAGGGGGGCGGGGCTACACCTTC
CSVDYGTGGRGYTF
>NA|15|TRBJ1-4|NA|TRBV7-9
TGTGCCAGCAGCGTACAGGGCCCAACTAATGAAAAACTGTTTTTT
CASSVQGPTNEKLFF
>NA|15|TRBJ2-7|TRBD1|TRBV5-4
TGTGCCAGCAGCTTGGCGGGACAGCTCTCCTACGAGCAGTACTTC
CASSLAGQLSYEQYF
>NA|16|TRBJ1-4|NA|TRBV28
TGTGCCAGCAGTTTATTGTTCTGGGCCTCTAATGAAAAACTGTTTTTT
CASSLLFWASNEKLFF
>NA|15|TRBJ1-2|TRBD1|TRBV6-1
TGTGCCAGCAGTGAAGCAGGGGGCGGTAAGGACGGCTACACCTTC
CASSEAGGGKDGYTF
>NA|19|TRBJ2-3|TRBD1|TRBV27
TGTGCCAGCAGTTTGTGGGCAGGGGGTACAAACACACAGGGGGATACGCAGTATTTT
CASSLWAGGTNTQGDTQYF
>NA|15|TRBJ2-7|TRBD1|TRBV28
TGTGCCAGCAGGGACACCGGGACAGGGCTAAGGGAGCAGTACTTC
CASRDTGTGLREQYF
>NA|11|TRBJ2-3|NA|TRBV29-1
TGCAGCGCACCCGTAGGAGATACGCAGTATTTT
CSAPVGDTQYF
>once|16|TRBJ2-5|TRBD2|TRBV28
TGTGCCAGCAGCCGCCCTATAGCGGGAGGTCGAGAGACCCAGTACTTC
CASSRPIAGGRETQYF
>NA|15|TRBJ1-2|NA|TRBV5-1
TGCGCCAGCAGCAGTCGCAGGGGACTCCTCTATGGCTACACCTTC
CASSSRRGLLYGYTF
>NA|14|TRBJ2-2|NA|TRBV30
TGTGCCTGGAGTGTATTAGAGTTCACCGGGGAGCTGTTTTTT
CAWSVLEFTGELFF
>NA|15|TRBJ1-2|TRBD1|TRBV4-3
TGCGCCAGCAGCCCGACAGGGGCCGCTATCTATGGCTACACCTTC
CASSPTGAAIYGYTF
>NA|15|TRBJ1-4|TRBD1|TRBV7-2
TGTGCCAGCAGCGCGAACAGGGGGGCGAGTGAAAAACTGTTTTTT
CASSANRGASEKLFF
>NA|16|TRBJ1-5|NA|TRBV16
TGTGCCAGCAGCCCCATGGGGGACCGAGCTAGGACATCCCAGCATTTT
CASSPMGDRARTSQHF
>NA|15|TRBJ1-4|NA|TRBV30
TGTGCCTGGAGTGAGACCGGGACTGAAAATGAAAAACTGTTTTTT
CAWSETGTENEKLFF
>NA|14|TRBJ1-5|NA|TRBV6-6
TGTGCCAGCAGTTATGGTTCGGGCAATCAGCCCCAGCATTTT
CASSYGSGNQPQHF
>NA|14|TRBJ1-2|NA|TRBV4-1
TGCGCCAGCCGCGTGAGTGAAGGGGCCTATGGCTACACCTTC
CASRVSEGAYGYTF
>NA|12|TRBJ2-3|NA|TRBV7-9
TGTGCCAGCAGCCACCAGGTCGATACGCAGTATTTT
CASSHQVDTQYF
>NA|13|TRBJ1-2|NA|TRBV6-1
TGTGCCAGCAGTGAGAACAGCTACCATGGCTACACCTTC
CASSENSYHGYTF
>NA|13|TRBJ2-7|NA|TRBV5-4
TGTGCCAGCAGCTTGGGGGACACCTACGAGCAGTACTTC
CASSLGDTYEQYF